This T cell receptor beta chain emerged from a study of regulatory and conventional T cells in RAG deficiency. Points from the study as a whole: In Omenn syndrome, sorted "Tregs" may be peripherally activated cells. Omenn patients showed >80% Treg-Tconv overlap and shorter CDR3 lengths.

Germline V gives CDR1 MGHDK, CDR2 SYGVNS. V was pared by 5 bases and J by 4 bases, with 2 bases of the junction left unmatched. The CDR3 consists of 14 residues. The sorted regulatory T cells were CD4+, CD25-high and CD127-low, with genomic DNA sequenced. As to this clone: Antigen: not known.

Profiling relied on immunoSEQ multiplex PCR, and the TCRdb table lists in-frame clones only, not all of them. The sample lists tens of thousands of clones, under 95% occurring once. These data were likewise used in another study, on regulatory T cells. That paper notes: The primer mix had 52 TRBV and 13 TRBJ primers.

This receptor was obtained from a human donor in good health. Specimen: Tregs sorted from blood. The chain is built from TRBV25-1 and TRBJ2-1, with 10 bases that match TRBD2. Written as DNA, the CDR3 is TGTGCCAGCAGTAGCGGGGGGGCTTACAATGAGCAGTTCTTC. It specifies CASSSGGAYNEQFF.